The entry that follows covers one T cell receptor beta chain sequence. The CDR3 consists of 14 residues. CDR1 is SGHRS and CDR2 is YFSETQ in the germline V gene. The germline V and J ends were trimmed by 0 bases and 2 bases, with 7 bases remaining between them. The protocol was immunoSEQ multiplex PCR, while the TCRdb copy is restricted to in-frame clones and leaves out a portion. The sample has 450,000 to 500,000 clones, approximately 83% seen once. These data are taken from a study of blood T cell repertoires in COVID-19. Sequenced input: peripheral blood. The sequence was obtained from a human donor in a cohort sampled during active COVID-19. The V and J genes are TRBV5-1 and TRBJ2-3; no definite D call. DNA of the CDR3: TGCGCCAGCAGCTTGGGAGCCTCCACAGATACGCAGTATTTT. It specifies CASSLGASTDTQYF.